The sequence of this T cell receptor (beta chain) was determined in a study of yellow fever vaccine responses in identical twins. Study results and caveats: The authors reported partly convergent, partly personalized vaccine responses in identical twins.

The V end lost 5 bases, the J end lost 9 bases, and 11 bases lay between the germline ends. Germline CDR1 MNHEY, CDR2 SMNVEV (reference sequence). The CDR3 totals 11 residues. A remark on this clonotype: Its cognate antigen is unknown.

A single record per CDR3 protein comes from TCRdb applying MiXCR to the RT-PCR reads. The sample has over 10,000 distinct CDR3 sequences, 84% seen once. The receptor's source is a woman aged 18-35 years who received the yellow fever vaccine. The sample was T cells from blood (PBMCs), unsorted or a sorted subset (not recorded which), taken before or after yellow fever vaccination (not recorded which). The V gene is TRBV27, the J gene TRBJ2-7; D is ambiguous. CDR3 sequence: CASSPLRVQYF. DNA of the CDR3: TGTGCCAGCAGTCCCCTCCGGGTGCAGTACTTC.